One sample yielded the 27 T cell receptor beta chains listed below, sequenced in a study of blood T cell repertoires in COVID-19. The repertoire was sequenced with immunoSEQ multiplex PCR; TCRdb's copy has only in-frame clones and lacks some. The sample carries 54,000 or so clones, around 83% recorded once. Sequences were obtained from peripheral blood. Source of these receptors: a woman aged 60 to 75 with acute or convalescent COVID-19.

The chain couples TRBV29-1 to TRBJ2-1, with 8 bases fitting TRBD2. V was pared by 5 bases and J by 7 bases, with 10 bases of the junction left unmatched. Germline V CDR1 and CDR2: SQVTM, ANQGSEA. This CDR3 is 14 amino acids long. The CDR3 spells CSVTTGTSANEQFF. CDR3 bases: TGCAGCGTTACCACCGGGACTAGTGCGAATGAGCAGTTCTTC.

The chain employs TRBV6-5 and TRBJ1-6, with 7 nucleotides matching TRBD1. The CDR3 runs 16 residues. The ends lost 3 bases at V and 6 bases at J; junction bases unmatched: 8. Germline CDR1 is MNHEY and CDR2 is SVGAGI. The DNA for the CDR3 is TGTGCCAGCAGTTATACGACAGGGAAAAGTAATTCACCCCTCCACTTT. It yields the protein CASSYTTGKSNSPLHF.

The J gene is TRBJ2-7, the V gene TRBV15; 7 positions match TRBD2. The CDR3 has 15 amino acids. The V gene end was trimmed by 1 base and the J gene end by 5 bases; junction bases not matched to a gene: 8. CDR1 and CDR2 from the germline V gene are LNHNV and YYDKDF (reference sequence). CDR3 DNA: TGTGCCACCAGCAGAGGAGGACTAGTTCAGGACGAGCAGTACTTC. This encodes CATSRGGLVQDEQYF.

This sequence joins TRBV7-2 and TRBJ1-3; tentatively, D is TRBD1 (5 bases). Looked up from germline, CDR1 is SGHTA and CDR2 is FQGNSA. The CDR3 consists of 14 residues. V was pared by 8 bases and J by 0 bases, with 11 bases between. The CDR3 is CASGREHSGNTIYF. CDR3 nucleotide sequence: TGTGCCAGCGGCAGGGAACACTCTGGAAACACCATATATTTT.

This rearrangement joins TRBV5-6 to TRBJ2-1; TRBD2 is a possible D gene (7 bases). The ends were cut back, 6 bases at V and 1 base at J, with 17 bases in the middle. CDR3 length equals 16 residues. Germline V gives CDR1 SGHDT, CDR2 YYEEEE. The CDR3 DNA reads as TGTGCCAGCATGAGGGCAGGGGAGGGTTCCTACAATGAGCAGTTCTTC. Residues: CASMRAGEGSYNEQFF.

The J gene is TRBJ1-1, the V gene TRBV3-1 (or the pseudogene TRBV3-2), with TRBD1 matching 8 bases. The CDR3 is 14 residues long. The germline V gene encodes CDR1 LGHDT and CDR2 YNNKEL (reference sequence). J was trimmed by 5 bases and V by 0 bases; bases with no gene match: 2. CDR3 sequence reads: CASSQENRGTEAFF. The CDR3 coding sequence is TGTGCCAGCAGCCAAGAAAACAGGGGGACTGAAGCTTTCTTT.

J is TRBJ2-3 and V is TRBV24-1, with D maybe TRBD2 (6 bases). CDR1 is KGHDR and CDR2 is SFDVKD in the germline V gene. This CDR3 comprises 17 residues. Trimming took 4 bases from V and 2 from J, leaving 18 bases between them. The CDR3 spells CATSDIGREAVTDTQYF. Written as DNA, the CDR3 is TGTGCCACCAGTGACATTGGGCGGGAAGCAGTCACAGATACGCAGTATTTT.

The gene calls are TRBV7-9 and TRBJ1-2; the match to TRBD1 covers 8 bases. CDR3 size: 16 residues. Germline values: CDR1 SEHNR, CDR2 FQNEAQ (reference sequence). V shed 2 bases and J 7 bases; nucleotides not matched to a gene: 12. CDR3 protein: CASSLNFGTGLSGYTF. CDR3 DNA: TGTGCCAGCAGCTTAAATTTCGGGACAGGCCTCTCTGGCTACACCTTC.

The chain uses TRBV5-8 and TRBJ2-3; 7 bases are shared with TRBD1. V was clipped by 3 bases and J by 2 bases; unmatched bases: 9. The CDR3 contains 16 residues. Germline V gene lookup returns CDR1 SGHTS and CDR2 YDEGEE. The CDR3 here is CASSSIVDRATDTQYF. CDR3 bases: TGTGCCAGCAGCTCCATAGTTGACAGGGCCACAGATACGCAGTATTTT.

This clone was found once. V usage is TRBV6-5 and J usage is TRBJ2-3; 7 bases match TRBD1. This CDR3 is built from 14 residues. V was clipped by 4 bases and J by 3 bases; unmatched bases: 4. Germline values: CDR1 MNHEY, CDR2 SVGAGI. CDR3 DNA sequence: TGTGCCAGCAGTTTCTACAGGGGTACAGATACGCAGTATTTT. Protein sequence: CASSFYRGTDTQYF.

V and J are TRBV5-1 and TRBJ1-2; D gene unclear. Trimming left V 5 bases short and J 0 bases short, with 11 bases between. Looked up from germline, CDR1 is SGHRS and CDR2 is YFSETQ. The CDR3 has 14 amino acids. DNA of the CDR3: TGCGCCAGCAGTTCCTCCACAGCTAACTATGGCTACACCTTC. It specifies CASSSSTANYGYTF.

DNA of the CDR3: TGCGCCAGCAGCTTGGTGCGTGAAGGGGGTGAGCAGTACTTC. This gives the protein CASSLVREGGEQYF. The V call is TRBV5-1, the J call TRBJ2-7, with D possibly matching TRBD1 (6 bases). Germline values: CDR1 SGHRS, CDR2 YFSETQ. V shed 0 bases and J shed 7 bases, with 14 bases lying between them. The CDR3 contains 14 residues.

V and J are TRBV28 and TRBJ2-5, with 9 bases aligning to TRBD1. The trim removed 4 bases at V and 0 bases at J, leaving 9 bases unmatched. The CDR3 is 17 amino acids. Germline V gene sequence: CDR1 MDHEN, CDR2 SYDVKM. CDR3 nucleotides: TGTGCCAGCAGTTACCGCTCCGGGACAGGGTACCAAGAGACCCAGTACTTC. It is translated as CASSYRSGTGYQETQYF.

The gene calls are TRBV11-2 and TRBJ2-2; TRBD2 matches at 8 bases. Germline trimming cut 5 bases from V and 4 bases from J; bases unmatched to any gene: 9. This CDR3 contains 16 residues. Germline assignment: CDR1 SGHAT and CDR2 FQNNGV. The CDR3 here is CASSPPGTRSTGELFF. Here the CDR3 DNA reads TGTGCCAGCAGCCCGCCGGGGACTAGAAGCACCGGGGAGCTGTTTTTT.

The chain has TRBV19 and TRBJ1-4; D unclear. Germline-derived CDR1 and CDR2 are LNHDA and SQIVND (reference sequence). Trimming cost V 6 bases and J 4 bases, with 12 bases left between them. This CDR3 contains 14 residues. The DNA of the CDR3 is TGTGCCAGTAGGGAGCGGCCGAGTAATGAAAAACTGTTTTTT. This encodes CASRERPSNEKLFF.

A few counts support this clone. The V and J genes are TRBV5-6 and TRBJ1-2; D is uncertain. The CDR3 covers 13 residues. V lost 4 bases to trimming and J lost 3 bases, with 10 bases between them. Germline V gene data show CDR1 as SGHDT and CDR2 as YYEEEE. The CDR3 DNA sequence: TGTGCCAGCAGCCGTTCGCGCGACTATGGCTACACCTTC. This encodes CASSRSRDYGYTF. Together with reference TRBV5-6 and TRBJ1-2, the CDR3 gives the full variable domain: DAGVTQSPTHLIKTRGQQVTLRCSPKSGHDTVSWYQQALGQGPQFIFQYYEEEERQRGNFPDRFSGHQFPNYSSELNVNALLLGDSALYLCASSRSRDYGYTFGSGTRLTVV.

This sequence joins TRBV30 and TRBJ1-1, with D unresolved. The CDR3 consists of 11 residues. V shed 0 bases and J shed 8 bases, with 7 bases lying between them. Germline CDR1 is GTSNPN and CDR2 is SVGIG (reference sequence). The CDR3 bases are TGTGCCTGGAGTGTATCCATCGAAGCTTTCTTT. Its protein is CAWSVSIEAFF.

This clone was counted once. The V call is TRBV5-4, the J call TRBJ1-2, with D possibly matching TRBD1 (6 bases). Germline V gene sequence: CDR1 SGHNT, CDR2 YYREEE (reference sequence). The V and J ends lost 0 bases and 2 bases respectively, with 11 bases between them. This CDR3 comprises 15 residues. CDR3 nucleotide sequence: TGTGCCAGCAGCTTGGGCGGGGGGGCGAACTATGGCTACACCTTC. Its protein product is CASSLGGGANYGYTF.

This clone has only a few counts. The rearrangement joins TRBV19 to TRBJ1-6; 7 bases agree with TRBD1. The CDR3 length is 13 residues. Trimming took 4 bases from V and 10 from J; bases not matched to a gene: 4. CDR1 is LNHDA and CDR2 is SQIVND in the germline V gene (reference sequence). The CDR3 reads CASSTPGQSPLHF. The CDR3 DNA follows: TGTGCCAGTAGTACCCCGGGACAGTCACCCCTCCACTTT.

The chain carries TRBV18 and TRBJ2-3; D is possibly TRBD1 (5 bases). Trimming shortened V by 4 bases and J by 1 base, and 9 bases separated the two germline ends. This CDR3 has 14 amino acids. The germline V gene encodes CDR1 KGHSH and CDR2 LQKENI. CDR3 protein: CASSQGLRTDTQYF. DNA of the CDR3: TGTGCCAGCTCACAGGGGCTGCGCACAGATACGCAGTATTTT.

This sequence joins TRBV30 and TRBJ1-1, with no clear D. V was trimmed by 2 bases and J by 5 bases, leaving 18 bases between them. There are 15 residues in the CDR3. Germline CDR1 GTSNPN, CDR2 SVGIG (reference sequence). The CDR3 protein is CAWSRETLLKTEAFF. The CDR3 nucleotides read TGTGCCTGGAGTAGGGAGACACTTCTAAAAACTGAAGCTTTCTTT. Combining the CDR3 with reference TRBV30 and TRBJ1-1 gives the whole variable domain SQTIHQWPATLVQPVGSPLSLECTVEGTSNPNLYWYRQAAGRGLQLLFYSVGIGQISSEVPQNLSASRPQDRQFILSSKKLLLSDSGFYLCAWSRETLLKTEAFFGQGTRLTVV.

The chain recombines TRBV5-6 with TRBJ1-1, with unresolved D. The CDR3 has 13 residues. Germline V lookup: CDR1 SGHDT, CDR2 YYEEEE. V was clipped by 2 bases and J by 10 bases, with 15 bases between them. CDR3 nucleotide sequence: TGTGCCAGCAGCTTCGCACCACTTGGAGTAGCTTTCTTT. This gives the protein CASSFAPLGVAFF.

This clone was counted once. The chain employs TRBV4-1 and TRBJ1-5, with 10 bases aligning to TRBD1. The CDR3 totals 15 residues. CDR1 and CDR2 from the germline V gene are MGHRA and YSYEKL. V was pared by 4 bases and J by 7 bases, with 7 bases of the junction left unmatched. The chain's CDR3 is CASSRGQGVGQPQHF. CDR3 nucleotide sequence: TGCGCCAGCAGCCGCGGACAGGGGGTGGGGCAGCCCCAGCATTTT.

The CDR3 loop is CASSQQTGPYEQYF. CDR3 in DNA: TGTGCCAGCAGCCAACAGACAGGCCCTTACGAGCAGTACTTC. J is TRBJ2-7 and V is TRBV14; maybe TRBD1 (6 bases). The germline V and J ends were trimmed by 2 bases and 4 bases, with 12 bases remaining between them. CDR1 and CDR2 (germline): SGHDN, FVKESK. The CDR3 length is 14 residues.

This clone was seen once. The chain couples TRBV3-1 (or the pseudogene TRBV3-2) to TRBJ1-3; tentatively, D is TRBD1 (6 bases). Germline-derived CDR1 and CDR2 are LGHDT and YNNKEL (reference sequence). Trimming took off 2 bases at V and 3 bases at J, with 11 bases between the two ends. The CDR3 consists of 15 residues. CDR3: CASSQPTGIGNTIYF. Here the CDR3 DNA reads TGTGCCAGCAGCCAACCTACAGGGATTGGAAACACCATATATTTT.

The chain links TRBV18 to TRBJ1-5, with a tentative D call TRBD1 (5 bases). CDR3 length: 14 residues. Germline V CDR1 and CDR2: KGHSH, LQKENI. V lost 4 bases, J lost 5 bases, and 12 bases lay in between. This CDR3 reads CASSLRVSDQPQHF. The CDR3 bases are TGTGCCAGCTCACTCAGGGTTTCGGATCAGCCCCAGCATTTT.

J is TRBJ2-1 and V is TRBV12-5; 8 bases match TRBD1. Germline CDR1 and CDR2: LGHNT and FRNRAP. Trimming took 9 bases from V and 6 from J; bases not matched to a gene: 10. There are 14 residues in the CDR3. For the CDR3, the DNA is TGTGCTAGCGCTCAGGGGGCCCTTGTCAATGAGCAGTTCTTC. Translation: CASAQGALVNEQFF.